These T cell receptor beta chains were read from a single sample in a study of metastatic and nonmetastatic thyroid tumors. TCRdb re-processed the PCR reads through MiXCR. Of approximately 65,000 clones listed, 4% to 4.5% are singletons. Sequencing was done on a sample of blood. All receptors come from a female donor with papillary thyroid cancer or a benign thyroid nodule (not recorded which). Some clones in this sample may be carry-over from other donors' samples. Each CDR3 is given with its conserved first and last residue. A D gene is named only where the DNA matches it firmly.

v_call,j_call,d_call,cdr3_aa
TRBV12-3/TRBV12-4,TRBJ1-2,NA,CASSFEPLYLDRINYGYTF
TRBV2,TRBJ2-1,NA,CASSEALPRAGNEQFF
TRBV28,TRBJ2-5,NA,CASSSSGTGKETQYF
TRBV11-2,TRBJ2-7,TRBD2,CASSLVASTSHEQYF
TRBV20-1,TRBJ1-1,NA,CSAPSQGVMTEAFF
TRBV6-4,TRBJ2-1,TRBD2,CASIEAGGEDKEQFF
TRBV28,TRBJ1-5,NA,CASRLGRGQPQNF
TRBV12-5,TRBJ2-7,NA,CASANIVYEQYF
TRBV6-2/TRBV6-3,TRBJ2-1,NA,CASRGGHGRSSAPYNEQFF
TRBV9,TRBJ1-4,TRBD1,CASSGEPGTGVEKLFF
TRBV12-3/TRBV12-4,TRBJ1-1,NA,CASTLVGGTEAFF
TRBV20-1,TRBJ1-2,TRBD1,CSARFKGQSGYTF
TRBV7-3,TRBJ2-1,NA,CASSSRGNEQFF
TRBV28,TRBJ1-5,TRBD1,CASNFPLAFPGQGSNQPQHF
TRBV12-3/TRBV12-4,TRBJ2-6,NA,CASSPRRGQTTGDNVLTF
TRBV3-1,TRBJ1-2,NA,CASSQVGDQNYGYTF
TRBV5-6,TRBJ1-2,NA,CASSFNYGYTF
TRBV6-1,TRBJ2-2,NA,CASSEVSGYTGELFF
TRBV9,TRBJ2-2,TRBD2,CASSGGAGGNTGELFF
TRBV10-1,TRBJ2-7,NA,CASRGEYEQYF
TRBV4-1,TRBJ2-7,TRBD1,CASSLQGLGSYEQYF
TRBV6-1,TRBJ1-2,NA,CASSEADGGAVYGYTF
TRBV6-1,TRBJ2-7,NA,CVSRVSSYEQYF
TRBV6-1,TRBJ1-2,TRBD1,CASSYTGTGVSSDGYTF
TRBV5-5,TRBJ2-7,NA,CASSFRSVTEQYF
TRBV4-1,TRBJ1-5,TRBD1,CASSLGRWTGAGDSNQPQHF
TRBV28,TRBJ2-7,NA,CASSPAGPGSYEQYF
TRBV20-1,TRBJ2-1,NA,CSAIADNEQFF
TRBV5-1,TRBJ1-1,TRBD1,CASSRELKGRDRRANTEAFF
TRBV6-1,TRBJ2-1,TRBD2,CASGGVGRLNEQFF
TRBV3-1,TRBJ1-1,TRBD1,CASSPGQGYTEAFF
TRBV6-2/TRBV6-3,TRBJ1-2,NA,CASSYSSRLTGYTF
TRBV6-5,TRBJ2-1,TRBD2,CASSYGTSGYNEQFF
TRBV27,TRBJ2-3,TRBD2,CASSFYSGITDTQYF